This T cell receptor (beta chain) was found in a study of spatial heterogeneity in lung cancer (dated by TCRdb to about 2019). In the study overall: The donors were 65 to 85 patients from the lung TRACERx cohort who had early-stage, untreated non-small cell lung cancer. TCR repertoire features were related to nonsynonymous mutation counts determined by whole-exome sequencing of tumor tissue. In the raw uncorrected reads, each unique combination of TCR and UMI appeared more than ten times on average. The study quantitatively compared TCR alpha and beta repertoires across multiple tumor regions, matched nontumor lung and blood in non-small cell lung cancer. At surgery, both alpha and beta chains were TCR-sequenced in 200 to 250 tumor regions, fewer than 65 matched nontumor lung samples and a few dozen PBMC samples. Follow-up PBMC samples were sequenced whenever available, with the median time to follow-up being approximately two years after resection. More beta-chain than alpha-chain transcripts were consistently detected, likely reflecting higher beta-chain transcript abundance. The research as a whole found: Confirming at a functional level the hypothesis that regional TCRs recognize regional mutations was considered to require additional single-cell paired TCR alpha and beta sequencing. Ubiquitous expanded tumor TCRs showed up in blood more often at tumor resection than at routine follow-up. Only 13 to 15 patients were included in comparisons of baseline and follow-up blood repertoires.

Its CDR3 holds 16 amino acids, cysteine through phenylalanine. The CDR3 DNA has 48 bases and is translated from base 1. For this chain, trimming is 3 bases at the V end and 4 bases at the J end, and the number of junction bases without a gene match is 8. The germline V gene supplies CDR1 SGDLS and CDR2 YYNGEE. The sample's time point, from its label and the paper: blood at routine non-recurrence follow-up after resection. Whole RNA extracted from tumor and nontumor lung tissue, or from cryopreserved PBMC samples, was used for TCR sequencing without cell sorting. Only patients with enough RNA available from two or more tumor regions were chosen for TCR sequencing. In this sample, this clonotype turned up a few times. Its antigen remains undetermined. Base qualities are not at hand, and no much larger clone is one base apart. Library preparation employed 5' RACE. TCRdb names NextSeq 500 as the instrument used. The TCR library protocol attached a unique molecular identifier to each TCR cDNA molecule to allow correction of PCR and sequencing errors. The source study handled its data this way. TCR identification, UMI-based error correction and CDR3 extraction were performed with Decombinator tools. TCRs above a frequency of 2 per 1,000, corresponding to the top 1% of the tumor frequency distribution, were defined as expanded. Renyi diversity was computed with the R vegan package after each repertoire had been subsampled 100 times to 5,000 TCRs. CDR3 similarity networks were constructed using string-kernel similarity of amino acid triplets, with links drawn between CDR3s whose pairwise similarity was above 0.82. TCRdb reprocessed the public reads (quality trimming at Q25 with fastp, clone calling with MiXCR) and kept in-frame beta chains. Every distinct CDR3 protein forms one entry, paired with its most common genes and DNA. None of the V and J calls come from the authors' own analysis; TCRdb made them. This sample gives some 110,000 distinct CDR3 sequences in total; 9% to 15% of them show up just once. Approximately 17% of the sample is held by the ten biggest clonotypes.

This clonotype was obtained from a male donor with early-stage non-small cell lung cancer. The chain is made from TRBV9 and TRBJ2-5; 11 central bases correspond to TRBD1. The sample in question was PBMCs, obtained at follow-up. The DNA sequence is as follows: TGTGCCAGCAGCGCGGGACAGGGGGTACTAGGAGAGACCCAGTACTTC. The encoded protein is CASSAGQGVLGETQYF.